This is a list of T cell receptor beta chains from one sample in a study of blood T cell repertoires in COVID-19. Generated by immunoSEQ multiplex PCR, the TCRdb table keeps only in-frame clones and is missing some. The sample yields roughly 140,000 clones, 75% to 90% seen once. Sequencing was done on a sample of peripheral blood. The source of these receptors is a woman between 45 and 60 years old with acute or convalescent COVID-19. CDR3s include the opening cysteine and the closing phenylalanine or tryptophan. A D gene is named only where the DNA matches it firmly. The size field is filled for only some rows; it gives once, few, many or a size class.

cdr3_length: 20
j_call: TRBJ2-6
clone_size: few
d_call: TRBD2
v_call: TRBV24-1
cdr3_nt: TGTGCCACCAGTGATCCGAGGACTAGCGGGAGTAATGCTGGGGCCAACGTCCTGACTTTC
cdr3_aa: CATSDPRTSGSNAGANVLTF

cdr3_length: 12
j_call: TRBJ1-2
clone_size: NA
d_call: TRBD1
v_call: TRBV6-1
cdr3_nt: TGTGCCAGCAGTGAGACAGGGGATGGCTACACCTTC
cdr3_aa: CASSETGDGYTF

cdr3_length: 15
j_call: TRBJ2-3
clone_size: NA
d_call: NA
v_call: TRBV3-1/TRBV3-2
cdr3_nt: TGTGCCAGCAGCCCGGTGTCGGCGGGTGGGATTACGCAGTATTTT
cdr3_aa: CASSPVSAGGITQYF

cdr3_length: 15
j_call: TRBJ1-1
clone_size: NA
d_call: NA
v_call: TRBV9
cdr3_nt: TGTGCCAGCAGCGTAGGGAGCCCCTTGAACACTGAAGCTTTCTTT
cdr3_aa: CASSVGSPLNTEAFF

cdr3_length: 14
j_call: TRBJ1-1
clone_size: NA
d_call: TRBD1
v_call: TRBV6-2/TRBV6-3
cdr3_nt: TGTGCCAGCAGCTCTACAGGGGGCAGAACTGAAGCTTTCTTT
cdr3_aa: CASSSTGGRTEAFF

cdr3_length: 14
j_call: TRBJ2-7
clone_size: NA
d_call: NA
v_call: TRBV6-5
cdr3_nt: TGTGCCAGCCCGTCGGACTTGTTCTCCTACGAGCAGTACTTC
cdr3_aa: CASPSDLFSYEQYF

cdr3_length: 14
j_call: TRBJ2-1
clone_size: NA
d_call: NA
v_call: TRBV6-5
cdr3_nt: TGTGCCAGCAGTTACTCGACAGGTTACAATGAGCAGTTCTTC
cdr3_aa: CASSYSTGYNEQFF

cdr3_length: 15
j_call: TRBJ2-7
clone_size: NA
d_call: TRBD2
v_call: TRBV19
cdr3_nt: TGTGCCAGTGATACCCCGGGACTAGCAAAAGCTGATCGGTACTTC
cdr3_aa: CASDTPGLAKADRYF

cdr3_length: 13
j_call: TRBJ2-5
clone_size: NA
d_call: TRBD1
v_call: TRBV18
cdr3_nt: TGTGCCAGCTCGACGACAGGGGAAGAGACCCAGTACTTC
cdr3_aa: CASSTTGEETQYF

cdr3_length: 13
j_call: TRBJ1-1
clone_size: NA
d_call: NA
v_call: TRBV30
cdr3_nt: TGTGCCGGAAACAGGGCCCCCAACACTGAAGCTTTCTTT
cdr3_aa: CAGNRAPNTEAFF

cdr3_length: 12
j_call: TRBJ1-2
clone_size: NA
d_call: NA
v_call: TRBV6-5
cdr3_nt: TGTGCCAGCAGTTACTCAGGGGATGGCTACACCTTC
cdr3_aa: CASSYSGDGYTF

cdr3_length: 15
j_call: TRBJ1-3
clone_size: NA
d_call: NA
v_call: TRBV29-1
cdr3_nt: TGCAGCGTAAAAGGCACAGGGAACTCTGGAAACACCATATATTTT
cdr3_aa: CSVKGTGNSGNTIYF

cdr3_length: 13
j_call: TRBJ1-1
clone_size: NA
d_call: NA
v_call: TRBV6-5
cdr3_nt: TGTGCCAGCAGTCAACAGGGTGGGACTGAAGCTTTCTTT
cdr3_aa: CASSQQGGTEAFF

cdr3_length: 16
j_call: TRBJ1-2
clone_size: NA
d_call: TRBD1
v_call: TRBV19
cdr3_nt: TGTGCCAGTAGTATAGCCGGGACAGGCCCGGGCTATGGCTACACCTTC
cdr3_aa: CASSIAGTGPGYGYTF

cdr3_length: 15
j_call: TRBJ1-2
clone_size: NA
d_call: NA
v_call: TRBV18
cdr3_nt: TGTGCCAGCTCACCACCGGGTTCGCCTAGCTATGGCTACACCTTC
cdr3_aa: CASSPPGSPSYGYTF

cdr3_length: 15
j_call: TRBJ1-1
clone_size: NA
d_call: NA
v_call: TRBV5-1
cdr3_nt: TGCGCCAGCAGCGCTGTGGGGCAGGGGAACACTGAAGCTTTCTTT
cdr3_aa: CASSAVGQGNTEAFF

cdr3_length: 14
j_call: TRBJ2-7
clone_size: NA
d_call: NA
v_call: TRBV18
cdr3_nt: TGTGCCAGCTCACCATCCCGGGACACCTACGAGCAGTACTTC
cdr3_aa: CASSPSRDTYEQYF

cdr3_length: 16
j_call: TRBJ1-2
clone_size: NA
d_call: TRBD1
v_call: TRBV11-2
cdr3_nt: TGTGCCAGCAGCGGAGGGGACAGGGGATTAGACTATGGCTACACCTTC
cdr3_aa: CASSGGDRGLDYGYTF

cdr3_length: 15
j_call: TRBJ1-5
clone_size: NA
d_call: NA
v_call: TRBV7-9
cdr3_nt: TGTGCCAGCAGCCCACGGGGGGCGCAGGGTCAGCCCCAGCATTTT
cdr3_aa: CASSPRGAQGQPQHF

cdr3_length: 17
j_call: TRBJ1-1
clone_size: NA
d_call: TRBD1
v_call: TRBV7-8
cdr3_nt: TGTGCCAGCAGCTTTGACAGGGGGGCCCCTCGGGACACTGAAGCTTTCTTT
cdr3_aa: CASSFDRGAPRDTEAFF

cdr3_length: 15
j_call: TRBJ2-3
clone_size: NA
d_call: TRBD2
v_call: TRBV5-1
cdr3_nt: TGCGCCAGCAGCTTGGTTAGCGGGGGCCGAAATACGCAGTATTTT
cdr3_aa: CASSLVSGGRNTQYF

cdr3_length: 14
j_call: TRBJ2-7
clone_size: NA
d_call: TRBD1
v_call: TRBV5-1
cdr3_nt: TGCGCCAGCAGCTTCGGACAGGGCACGAATGAGCAGTACTTC
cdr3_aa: CASSFGQGTNEQYF

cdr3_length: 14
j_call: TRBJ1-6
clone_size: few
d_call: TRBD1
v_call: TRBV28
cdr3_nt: TGTGCCAGCAGTCCTGGGGACAGAAATTCACCCCTCCACTTT
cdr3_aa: CASSPGDRNSPLHF

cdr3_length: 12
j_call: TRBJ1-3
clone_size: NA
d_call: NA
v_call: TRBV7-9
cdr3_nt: TGTGCCAGCAGCTTGGGGGGAGACACCATATATTTT
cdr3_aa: CASSLGGDTIYF